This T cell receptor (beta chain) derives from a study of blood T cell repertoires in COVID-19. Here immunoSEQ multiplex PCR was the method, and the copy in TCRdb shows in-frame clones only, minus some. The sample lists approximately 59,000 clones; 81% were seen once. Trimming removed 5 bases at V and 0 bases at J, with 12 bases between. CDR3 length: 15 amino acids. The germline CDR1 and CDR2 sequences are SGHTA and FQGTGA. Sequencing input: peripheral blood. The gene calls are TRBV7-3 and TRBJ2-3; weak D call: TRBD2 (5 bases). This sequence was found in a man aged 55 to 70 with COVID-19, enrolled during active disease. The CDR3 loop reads CASSLGLMSTDTQYF. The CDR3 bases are TGTGCCAGCAGCCTAGGACTGATGAGCACAGATACGCAGTATTTT.